This entry concerns a single TCR beta chain. What it binds is not known. Sequencing was performed with immunoSEQ multiplex PCR; in TCRdb, only in-frame clones are kept and a portion is missing. This sample has 10,000 to 13,000 clones, with roughly 84% found just once. This sample was included in a study of blood T cell dynamics during melanoma immunotherapy. Overall study context: Standard first-line treatment here was pembrolizumab or nivolumab plus ipilimumab in metastatic melanoma. Broader study findings: Disease-control patients' PBMC repertoires became either more clonal or more diverse at W3.

Stated time point: week 3, after first cycle of checkpoint inhibitor. One draw preceded checkpoint blockade; another followed its first cycle at week 3. Prior systemic cancer therapy, immunosuppressant use and other active malignancies excluded patients. Here the sequenced sample was blood, taken from a patient treated with checkpoint blockade. The source of this sequence is a human donor with melanoma.

This CDR3 is CASSLQGHQPQHF. CDR3 coding DNA: TGTGCCAGCAGCTTACAGGGGCATCAGCCCCAGCATTTT. The V and J genes are TRBV5-6 and TRBJ1-5, with 7 bases fitting TRBD1. CDR1 and CDR2 from the germline V gene are SGHDT and YYEEEE. The CDR3 runs 13 residues. The junction had 1 base not matched to a gene; V was cut back by 2 bases and J by 5 bases.